The clone carrying this TCR beta chain appeared many times. Its matching antigen is unknown. Patients were excluded for uncontrolled infection, other autoimmune disease, pregnancy or lactation. PBMCs were derived from under 13 ml fresh peripheral blood. This sample is part of a study of T cells in Graves' hyperthyroidism and ophthalmopathy. This CDR3 spans 18 amino acids. Germline assignment: CDR1 LGHDT and CDR2 YNNKEL (reference sequence). V lost 2 bases and J lost 3, with 22 bases in between. Study-level results: Ophthalmopathy was identified by the model a median around 6.3 months ahead of onset.

Authors of the study amplified TCR beta CDR3 regions from RNA transcripts. Primed by the HTBI set, a first-round RT-PCR was run on the TCR CDR3. Via MiXCR, TCRdb re-called the multiplex PCR reads, giving one row per CDR3 protein. The table lists about 210,000 distinct CDR3 sequences, roughly 15% of them singletons. V gene TRBV3-1 combines with J gene TRBJ1-1; tentatively, D is TRBD1 (6 bases). This receptor was identified in a man between 50 and 59 years old with Graves' hyperthyroidism. The material sequenced was blood. CDR3 residues: CASSQTLPGQTYHTEAFF. As DNA, the CDR3 is TGTGCCAGCAGCCAAACTCTCCCTGGACAGACTTATCACACTGAAGCTTTCTTT.